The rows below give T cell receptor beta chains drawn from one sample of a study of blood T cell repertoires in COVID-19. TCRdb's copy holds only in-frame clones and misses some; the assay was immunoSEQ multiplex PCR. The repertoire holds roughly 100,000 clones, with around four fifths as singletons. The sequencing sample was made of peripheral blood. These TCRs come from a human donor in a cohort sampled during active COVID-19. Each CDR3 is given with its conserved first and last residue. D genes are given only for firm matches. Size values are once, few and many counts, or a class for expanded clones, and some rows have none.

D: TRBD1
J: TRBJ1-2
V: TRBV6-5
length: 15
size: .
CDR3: CASSSLDRRYYGYTF
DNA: TGTGCCAGCAGTTCGCTGGACAGGAGATACTATGGCTACACCTTC

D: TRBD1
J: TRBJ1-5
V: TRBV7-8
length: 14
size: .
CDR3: CASSQDRVRQPQHF
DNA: TGTGCCAGCAGTCAAGACAGGGTCAGACAGCCCCAGCATTTT

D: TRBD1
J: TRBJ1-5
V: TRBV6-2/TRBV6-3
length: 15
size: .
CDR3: CASSYLGQGGQPQHF
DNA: TGTGCCAGCAGTTACCTCGGACAGGGAGGACAGCCCCAGCATTTT

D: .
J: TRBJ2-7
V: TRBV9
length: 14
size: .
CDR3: CASSVEGASYEQYF
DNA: TGTGCCAGCAGCGTGGAGGGGGCGTCCTACGAGCAGTACTTC

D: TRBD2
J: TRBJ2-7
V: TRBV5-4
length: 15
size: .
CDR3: CASSPAPAGGGEQYF
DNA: TGTGCCAGCAGCCCCGCCCCAGCGGGCGGGGGGGAGCAGTACTTC

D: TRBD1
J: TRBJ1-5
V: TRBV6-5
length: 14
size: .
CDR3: CASRKTGVNQPQHF
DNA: TGTGCCAGCAGAAAAACAGGGGTCAATCAGCCCCAGCATTTT

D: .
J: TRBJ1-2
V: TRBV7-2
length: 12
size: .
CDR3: CASSSPGDGYTF
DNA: TGTGCCAGCAGCTCACCAGGGGATGGCTACACCTTC

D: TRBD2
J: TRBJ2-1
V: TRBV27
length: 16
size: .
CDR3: CASSLVWSGGPNEQFF
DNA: TGTGCCAGCAGCCTGGTATGGAGCGGGGGCCCCAATGAGCAGTTCTTC

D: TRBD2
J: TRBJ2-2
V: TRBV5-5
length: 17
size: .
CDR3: CASSLVSSGGVTGELFF
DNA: TGTGCCAGCAGCTTGGTCTCTAGCGGGGGAGTCACCGGGGAGCTGTTTTTT

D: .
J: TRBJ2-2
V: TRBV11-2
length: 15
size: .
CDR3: CASSFGRGWSGELFF
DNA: TGTGCCAGCAGCTTCGGCAGGGGTTGGTCCGGGGAGCTGTTTTTT

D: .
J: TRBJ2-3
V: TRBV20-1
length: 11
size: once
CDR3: CSAPLADTQYF
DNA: TGCAGCGCCCCCTTAGCGGATACGCAGTATTTT

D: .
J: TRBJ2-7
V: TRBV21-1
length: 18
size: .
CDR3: CASSKWGQEKEFSYEQYF
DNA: TGTGCCAGCAGCAAATGGGGACAGGAGAAGGAATTCTCCTACGAGCAGTACTTC

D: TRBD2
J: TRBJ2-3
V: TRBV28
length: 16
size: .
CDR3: CASTTVAGGLGDTQYF
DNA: TGTGCCAGCACCACAGTGGCGGGGGGGCTTGGAGATACGCAGTATTTT

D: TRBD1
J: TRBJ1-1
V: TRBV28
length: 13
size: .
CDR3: CAIRDRTNTEAFF
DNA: TGTGCCATACGGGACAGGACGAACACTGAAGCTTTCTTT

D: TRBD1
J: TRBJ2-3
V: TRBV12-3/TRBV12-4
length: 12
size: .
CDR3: CASSNRGHTQYF
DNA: TGTGCCAGCAGTAACAGGGGACATACGCAGTATTTT

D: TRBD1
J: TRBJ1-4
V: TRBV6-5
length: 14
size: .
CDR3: CASRATGVVEKLFF
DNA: TGTGCCAGCAGAGCGACAGGGGTTGTAGAAAAACTGTTTTTT

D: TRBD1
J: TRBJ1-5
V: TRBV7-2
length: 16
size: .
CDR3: CASSSPGQGSNQPQHF
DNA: TGTGCCAGCAGCTCGCCGGGACAGGGTAGCAATCAGCCCCAGCATTTT

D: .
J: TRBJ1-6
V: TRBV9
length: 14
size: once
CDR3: CASSVELRNSPLHF
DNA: TGTGCCAGCAGCGTAGAATTGCGGAATTCACCCCTCCACTTT

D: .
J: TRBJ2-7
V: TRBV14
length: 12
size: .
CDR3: CASSLRLYEQYF
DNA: TGTGCCAGCAGCCTCCGTCTTTACGAGCAGTACTTC

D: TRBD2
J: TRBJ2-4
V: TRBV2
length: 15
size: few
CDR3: CASGGELSAKNIQYF
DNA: TGTGCCAGCGGGGGGGAATTATCGGCCAAAAACATTCAGTACTTC

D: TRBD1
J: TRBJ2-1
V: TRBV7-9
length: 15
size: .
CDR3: CASSADRSSYNEQFF
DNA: TGTGCCAGCAGCGCGGACAGGAGCTCCTACAATGAGCAGTTCTTC

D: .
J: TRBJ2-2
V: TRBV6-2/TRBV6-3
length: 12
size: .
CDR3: CASSYSTGELFF
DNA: TGTGCCAGCAGTTATAGCACCGGGGAGCTGTTTTTT

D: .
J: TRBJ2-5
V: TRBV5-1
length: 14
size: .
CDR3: CASSFKQVQETQYF
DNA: TGCGCCAGCAGCTTCAAACAGGTCCAAGAGACCCAGTACTTC

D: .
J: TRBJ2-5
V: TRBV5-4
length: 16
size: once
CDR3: CASSLDGTLVQETQYF
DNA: TGTGCCAGCAGCTTGGATGGGACACTAGTCCAAGAGACCCAGTACTTC

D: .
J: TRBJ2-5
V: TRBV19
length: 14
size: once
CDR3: CASRPPGRSETQYF
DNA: TGTGCCAGTAGACCCCCTGGGCGCTCAGAGACCCAGTACTTC

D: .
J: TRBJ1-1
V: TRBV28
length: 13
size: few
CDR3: CASSFANRPEAFF
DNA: TGTGCCAGCAGTTTCGCGAACAGGCCTGAAGCTTTCTTT

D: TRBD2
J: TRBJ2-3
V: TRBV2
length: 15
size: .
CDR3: CASSEVPGGTDTQYF
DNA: TGTGCCAGCAGTGAAGTTCCGGGGGGGACAGATACGCAGTATTTT

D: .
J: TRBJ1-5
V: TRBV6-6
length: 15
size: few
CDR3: CASSYTAGAGQPQHF
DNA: TGTGCCAGCAGTTACACAGCAGGGGCGGGTCAGCCCCAGCATTTT

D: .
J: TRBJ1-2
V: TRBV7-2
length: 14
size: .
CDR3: CASSLDPSGVGYTF
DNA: TGTGCCAGCAGCTTAGACCCCTCAGGGGTAGGCTACACCTTC

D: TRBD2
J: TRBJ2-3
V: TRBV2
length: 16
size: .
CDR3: CASNPRTAGGGGTQYF
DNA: TGTGCCAGCAACCCCAGGACAGCCGGGGGGGGTGGGACGCAGTATTTT

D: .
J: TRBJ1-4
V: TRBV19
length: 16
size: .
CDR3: CASSRTTPSTNEKLFF
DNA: TGTGCCAGTAGTAGGACAACTCCCTCAACTAATGAAAAACTGTTTTTT

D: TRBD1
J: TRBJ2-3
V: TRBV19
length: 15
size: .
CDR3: CASSIGGTATDTQYF
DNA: TGTGCCAGTAGTATAGGGGGGACAGCCACAGATACGCAGTATTTT

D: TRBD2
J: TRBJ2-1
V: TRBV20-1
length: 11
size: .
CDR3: CSATSGGEQFF
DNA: TGCAGTGCCACTAGCGGGGGGGAGCAGTTCTTC

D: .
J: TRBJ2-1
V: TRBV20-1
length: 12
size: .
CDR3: CSASSSYNEQFF
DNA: TGCAGTGCTAGTTCCAGCTACAATGAGCAGTTCTTC

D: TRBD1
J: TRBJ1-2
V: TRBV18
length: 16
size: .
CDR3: CASSPPVPTGGDGYTF
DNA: TGTGCCAGCTCACCACCGGTCCCGACAGGGGGCGATGGCTACACCTTC

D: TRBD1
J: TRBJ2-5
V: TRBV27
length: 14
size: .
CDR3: CASSPTGGPETQYF
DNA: TGTGCCAGCAGTCCTACAGGGGGCCCGGAGACCCAGTACTTC

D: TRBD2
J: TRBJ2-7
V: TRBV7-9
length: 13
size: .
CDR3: CASSLAGGIEQYF
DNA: TGTGCCAGCAGCTTAGCGGGAGGGATCGAGCAGTACTTC

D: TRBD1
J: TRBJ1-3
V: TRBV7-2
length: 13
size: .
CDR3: CASAGGPGNTIYF
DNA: TGTGCCAGTGCAGGGGGCCCCGGAAACACCATATATTTT

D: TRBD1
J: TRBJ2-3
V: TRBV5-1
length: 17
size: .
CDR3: CASKRTGGVSGTDTQYF
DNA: TGCGCCAGCAAGAGGACAGGGGGCGTGAGTGGGACAGATACGCAGTATTTT

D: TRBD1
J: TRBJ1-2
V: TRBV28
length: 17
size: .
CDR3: CASSLSEPGGGYYGYTF
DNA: TGTGCCAGCAGTTTATCCGAGCCGGGAGGGGGCTATTATGGCTACACCTTC

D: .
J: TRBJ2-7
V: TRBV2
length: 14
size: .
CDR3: CASSPTGNPYEQYF
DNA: TGTGCCAGCAGTCCCACAGGGAACCCCTACGAGCAGTACTTC

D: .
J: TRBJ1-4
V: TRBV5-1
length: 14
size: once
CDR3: CASSLQAREEKLFF
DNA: TGCGCCAGCAGCCTGCAAGCAAGGGAGGAAAAACTGTTTTTT

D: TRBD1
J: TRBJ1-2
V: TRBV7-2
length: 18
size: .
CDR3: CASSLDAAWAGGSGGYTF
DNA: TGTGCCAGCAGCTTAGACGCCGCGTGGGCAGGGGGATCAGGTGGCTACACCTTC

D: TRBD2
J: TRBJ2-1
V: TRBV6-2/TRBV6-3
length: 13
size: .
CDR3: CASSTLAPPEQFF
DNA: TGTGCCAGCAGTACACTAGCGCCCCCTGAGCAGTTCTTC

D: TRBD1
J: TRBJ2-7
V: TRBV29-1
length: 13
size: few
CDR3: CSVTPDRVSEQYF
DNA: TGCAGCGTAACCCCGGACAGGGTAAGCGAGCAGTACTTC